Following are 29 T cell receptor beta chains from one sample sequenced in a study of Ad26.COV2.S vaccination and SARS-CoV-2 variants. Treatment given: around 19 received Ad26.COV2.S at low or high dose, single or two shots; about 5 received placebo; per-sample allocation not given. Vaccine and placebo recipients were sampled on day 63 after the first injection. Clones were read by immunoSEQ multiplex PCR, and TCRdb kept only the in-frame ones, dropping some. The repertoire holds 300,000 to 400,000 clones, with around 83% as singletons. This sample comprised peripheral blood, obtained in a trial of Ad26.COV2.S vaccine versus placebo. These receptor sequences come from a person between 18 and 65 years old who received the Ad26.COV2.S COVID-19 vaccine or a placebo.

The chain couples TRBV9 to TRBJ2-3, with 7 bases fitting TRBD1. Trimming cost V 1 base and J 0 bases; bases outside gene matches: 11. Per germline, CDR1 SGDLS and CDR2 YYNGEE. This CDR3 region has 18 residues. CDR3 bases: TGTGCCAGCAGCGTACGATCGCGAGGGGGCATGAGCACAGATACGCAGTATTTT. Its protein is CASSVRSRGGMSTDTQYF.

CDR3: CASSPLGTSTDTQYF. Here the CDR3 DNA reads TGCGCCAGCAGCCCTCTGGGAACTAGCACAGATACGCAGTATTTT. This chain uses TRBV4-1 with TRBJ2-3; D call uncertain. Germline V CDR1 and CDR2: MGHRA, YSYEKL. The CDR3 runs 15 residues. Deletions cut 4 bases from V and 0 bases from J, with 11 bases between.

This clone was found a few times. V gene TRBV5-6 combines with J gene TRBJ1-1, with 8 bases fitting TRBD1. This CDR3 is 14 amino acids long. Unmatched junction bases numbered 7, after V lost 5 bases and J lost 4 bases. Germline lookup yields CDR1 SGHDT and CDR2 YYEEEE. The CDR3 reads CASRSTGVSTEAFF. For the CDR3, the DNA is TGTGCCAGCAGGTCGACAGGGGTCAGCACTGAAGCTTTCTTT.

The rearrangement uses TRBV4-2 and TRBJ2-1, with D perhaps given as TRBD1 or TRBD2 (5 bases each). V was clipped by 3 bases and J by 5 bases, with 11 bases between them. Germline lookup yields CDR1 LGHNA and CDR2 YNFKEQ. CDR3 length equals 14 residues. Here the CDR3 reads CASSHGAENNEQFF. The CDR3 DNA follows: TGTGCCAGCAGCCACGGGGCCGAAAACAATGAGCAGTTCTTC.

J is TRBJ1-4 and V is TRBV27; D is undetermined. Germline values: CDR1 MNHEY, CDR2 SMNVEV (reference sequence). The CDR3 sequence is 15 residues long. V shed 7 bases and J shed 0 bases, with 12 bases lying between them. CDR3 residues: CASTKVWATNEKLFF. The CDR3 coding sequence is TGTGCCAGCACCAAGGTGTGGGCAACTAATGAAAAACTGTTTTTT. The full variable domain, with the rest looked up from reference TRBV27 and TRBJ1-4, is EAQVTQNPRYLITVTGKKLTVTCSQNMNHEYMSWYRQDPGLGLRQIYYSMNVEVTDKGDVPEGYKVSRKEKRNFPLILESPSPNQTSLYFCASTKVWATNEKLFFGSGTQLSVL.

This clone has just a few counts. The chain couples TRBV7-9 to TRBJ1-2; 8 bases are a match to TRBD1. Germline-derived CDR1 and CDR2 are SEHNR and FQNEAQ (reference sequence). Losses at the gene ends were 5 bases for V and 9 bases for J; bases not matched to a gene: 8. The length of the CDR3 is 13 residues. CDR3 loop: CASSPEGTGRYTF. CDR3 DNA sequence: TGTGCCAGCAGCCCTGAAGGGACAGGCCGCTACACCTTC.

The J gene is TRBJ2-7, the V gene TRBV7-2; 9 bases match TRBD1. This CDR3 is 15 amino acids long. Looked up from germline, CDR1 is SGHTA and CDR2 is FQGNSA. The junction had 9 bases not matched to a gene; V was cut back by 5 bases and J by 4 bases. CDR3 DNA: TGTGCCAGCAGCCCGGGACAGGGATTTCTTTACGAGCAGTACTTC. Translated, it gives CASSPGQGFLYEQYF.

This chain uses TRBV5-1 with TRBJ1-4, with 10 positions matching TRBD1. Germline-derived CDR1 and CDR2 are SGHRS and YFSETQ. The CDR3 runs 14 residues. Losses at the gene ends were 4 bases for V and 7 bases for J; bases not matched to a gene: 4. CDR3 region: CASSTGQGSEKLFF. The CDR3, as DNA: TGCGCCAGCAGCACGGGACAGGGGAGTGAAAAACTGTTTTTT. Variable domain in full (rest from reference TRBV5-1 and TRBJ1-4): KAGVTQTPRYLIKTRGQQVTLSCSPISGHRSVSWYQQTPGQGLQFLFEYFSETQRNKGNFPGRFSGRQFSNSRSEMNVSTLELGDSALYLCASSTGQGSEKLFFGSGTQLSVL.

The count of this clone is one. The CDR3: CSAIGPTNTEAFF. The CDR3 DNA is TGCAGCGCTATAGGACCGACGAACACTGAAGCTTTCTTT. The chain carries TRBV29-1 and TRBJ1-1; D unclear. This CDR3 is 13 amino acids long. Between the trimmed V and J ends, which lost 7 bases and 1 base, there was a span of 13 bases. Germline CDR1 is SQVTM and CDR2 is ANQGSEA.

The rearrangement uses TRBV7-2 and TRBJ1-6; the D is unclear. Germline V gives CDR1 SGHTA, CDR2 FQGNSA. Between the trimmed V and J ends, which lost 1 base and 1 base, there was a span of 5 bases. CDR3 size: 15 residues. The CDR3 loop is CASSLEFSYNSPLHF. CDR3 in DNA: TGTGCCAGCAGCTTAGAGTTTTCCTATAATTCACCCCTCCACTTT.

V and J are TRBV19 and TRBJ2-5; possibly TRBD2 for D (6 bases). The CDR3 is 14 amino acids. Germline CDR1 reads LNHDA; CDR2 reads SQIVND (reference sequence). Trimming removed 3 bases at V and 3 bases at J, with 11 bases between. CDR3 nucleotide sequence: TGTGCCAGTAGTATTCCCGGGAGAAAAGAGACCCAGTACTTC. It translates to CASSIPGRKETQYF.

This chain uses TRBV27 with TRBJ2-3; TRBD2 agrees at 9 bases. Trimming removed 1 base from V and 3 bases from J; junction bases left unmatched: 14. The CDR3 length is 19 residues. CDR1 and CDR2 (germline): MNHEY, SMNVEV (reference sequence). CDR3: CASSLLGKSGGMGTDTQYF. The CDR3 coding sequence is TGTGCCAGCAGTTTATTGGGGAAAAGCGGGGGGATGGGGACAGATACGCAGTATTTT.

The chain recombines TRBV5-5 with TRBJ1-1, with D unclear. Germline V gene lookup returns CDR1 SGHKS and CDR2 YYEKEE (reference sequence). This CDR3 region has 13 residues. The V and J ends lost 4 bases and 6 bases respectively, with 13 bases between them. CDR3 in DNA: TGTGCCAGCAGCCCTCTACAAGGGTCTGAAGCTTTCTTT. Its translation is CASSPLQGSEAFF.

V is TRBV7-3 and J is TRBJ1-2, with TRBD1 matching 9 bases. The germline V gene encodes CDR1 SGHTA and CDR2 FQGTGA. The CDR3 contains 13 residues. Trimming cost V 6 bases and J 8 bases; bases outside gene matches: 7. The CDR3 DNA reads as TGTGCCAGCAGTTCGACAGGGGGGCGCGGCTACACCTTC. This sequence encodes CASSSTGGRGYTF.

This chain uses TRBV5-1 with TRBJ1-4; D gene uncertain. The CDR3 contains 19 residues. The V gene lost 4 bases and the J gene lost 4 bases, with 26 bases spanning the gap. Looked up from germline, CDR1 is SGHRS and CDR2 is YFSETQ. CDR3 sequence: CASSIRDGLASTFNEKLFF. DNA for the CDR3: TGCGCCAGCAGCATTAGGGATGGCCTGGCCTCCACCTTTAATGAAAAACTGTTTTTT.

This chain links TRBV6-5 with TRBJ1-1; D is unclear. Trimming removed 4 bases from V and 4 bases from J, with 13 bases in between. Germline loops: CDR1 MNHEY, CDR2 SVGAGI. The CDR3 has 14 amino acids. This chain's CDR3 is CASSLEGRTTEAFF. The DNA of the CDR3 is TGTGCCAGCAGTTTGGAGGGCAGGACCACTGAAGCTTTCTTT.

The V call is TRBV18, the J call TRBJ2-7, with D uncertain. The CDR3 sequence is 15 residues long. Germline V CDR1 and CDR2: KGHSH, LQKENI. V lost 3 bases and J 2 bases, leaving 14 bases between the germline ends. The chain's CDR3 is CASSPALTQTYEQYF. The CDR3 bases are TGTGCCAGCTCACCGGCCCTGACACAAACCTACGAGCAGTACTTC.

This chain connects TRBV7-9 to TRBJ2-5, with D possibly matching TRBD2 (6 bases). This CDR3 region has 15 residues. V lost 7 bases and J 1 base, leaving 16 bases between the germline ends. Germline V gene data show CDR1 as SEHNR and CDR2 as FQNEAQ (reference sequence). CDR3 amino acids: CASTPEVGGQETQYF. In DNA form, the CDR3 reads TGTGCCAGCACCCCCGAGGTGGGGGGCCAAGAGACCCAGTACTTC. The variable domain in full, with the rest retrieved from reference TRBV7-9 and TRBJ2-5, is DTGVSQNPRHKITKRGQNVTFRCDPISEHNRLYWYRQTLGQGPEFLTYFQNEAQLEKSRLLSDRFSAERPKGSFSTLEIQRTEQGDSAMYLCASTPEVGGQETQYFGPGTRLLVL.

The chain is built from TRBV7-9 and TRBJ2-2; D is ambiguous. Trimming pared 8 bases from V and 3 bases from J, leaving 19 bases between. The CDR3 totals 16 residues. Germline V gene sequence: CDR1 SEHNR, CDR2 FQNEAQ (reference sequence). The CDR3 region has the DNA TGTGCCAGCGCCTCACCCTCGGGCACCTACACCGGGGAGCTGTTTTTT. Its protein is CASASPSGTYTGELFF. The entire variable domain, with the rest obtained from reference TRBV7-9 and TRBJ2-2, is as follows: DTGVSQNPRHKITKRGQNVTFRCDPISEHNRLYWYRQTLGQGPEFLTYFQNEAQLEKSRLLSDRFSAERPKGSFSTLEIQRTEQGDSAMYLCASASPSGTYTGELFFGEGSRLTVL.

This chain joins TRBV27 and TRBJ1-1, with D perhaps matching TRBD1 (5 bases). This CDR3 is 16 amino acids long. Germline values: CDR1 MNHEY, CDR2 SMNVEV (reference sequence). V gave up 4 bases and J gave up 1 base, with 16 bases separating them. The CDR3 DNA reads TGTGCCAGCAGTTCCCGACTTACCGGGGGGAACACTGAAGCTTTCTTT. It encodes CASSSRLTGGNTEAFF.

The CDR3 nucleotides are TGCGCCAGCAGGCTCGGACAGGGGGCAACTAATGAAAAACTGTTTTTT. Translating it yields CASRLGQGATNEKLFF. This sequence joins TRBV4-3 and TRBJ1-4; 10 positions agree with TRBD1. The CDR3 loop spans 16 amino acids. Unmatched junction bases numbered 4, after V lost 6 bases and J lost 0 bases. Germline lookup yields CDR1 LGHNA and CDR2 YSLEER.

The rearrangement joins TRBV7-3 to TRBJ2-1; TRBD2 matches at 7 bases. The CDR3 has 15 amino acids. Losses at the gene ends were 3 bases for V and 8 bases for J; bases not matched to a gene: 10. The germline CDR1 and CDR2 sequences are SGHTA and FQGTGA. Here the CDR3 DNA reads TGTGCCAGCAGCTTCAGCGGGGTCCGCTGGGATGAGCAGTTCTTC. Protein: CASSFSGVRWDEQFF.

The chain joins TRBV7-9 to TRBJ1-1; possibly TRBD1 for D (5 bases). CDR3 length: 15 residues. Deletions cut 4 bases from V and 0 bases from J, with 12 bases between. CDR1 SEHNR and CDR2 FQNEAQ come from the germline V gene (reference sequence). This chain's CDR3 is CASSSSGRMNTEAFF. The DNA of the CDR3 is TGTGCCAGCAGCTCCTCAGGGAGAATGAACACTGAAGCTTTCTTT.

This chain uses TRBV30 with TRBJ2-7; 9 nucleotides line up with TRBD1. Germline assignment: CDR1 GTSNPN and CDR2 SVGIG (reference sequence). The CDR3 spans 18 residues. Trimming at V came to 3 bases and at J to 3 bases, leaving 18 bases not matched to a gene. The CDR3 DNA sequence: TGTGCCTGGAGCAGCGGACAGGGGTTCTCGGGGCCTTACTACGAGCAGTACTTC. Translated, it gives CAWSSGQGFSGPYYEQYF.

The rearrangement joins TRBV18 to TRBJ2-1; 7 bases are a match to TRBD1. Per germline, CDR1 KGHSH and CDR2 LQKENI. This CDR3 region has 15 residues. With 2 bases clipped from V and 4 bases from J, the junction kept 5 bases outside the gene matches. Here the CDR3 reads CASSPEGGPYNEQFF. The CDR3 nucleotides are TGTGCCAGCTCACCAGAAGGGGGCCCTTACAATGAGCAGTTCTTC.

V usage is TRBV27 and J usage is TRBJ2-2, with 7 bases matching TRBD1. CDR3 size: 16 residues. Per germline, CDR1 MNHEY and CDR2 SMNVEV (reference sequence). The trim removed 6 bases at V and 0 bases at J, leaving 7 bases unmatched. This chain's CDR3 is CASRRAQGTNTGELFF. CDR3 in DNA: TGTGCCAGCAGAAGAGCACAGGGGACGAACACCGGGGAGCTGTTTTTT.

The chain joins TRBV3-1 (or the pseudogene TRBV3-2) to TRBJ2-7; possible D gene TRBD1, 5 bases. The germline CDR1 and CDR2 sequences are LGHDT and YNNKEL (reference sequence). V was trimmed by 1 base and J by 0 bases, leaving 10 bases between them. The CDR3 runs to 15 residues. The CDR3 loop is CASSQVRASSYEQYF. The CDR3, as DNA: TGTGCCAGCAGCCAAGTCAGGGCCAGCTCCTACGAGCAGTACTTC.

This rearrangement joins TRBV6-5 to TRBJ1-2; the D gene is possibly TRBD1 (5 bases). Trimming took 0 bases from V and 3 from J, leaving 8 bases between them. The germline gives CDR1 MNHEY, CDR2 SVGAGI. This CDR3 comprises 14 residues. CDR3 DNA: TGTGCCAGCAGTTACTCGAGCAGGGACTATGGCTACACCTTC. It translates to CASSYSSRDYGYTF.

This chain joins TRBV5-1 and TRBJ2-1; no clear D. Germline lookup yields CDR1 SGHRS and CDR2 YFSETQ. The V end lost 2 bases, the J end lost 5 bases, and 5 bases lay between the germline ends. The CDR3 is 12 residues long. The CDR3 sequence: CASSLSNNEQFF. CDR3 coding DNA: TGCGCCAGCAGCTTATCTAACAATGAGCAGTTCTTC.